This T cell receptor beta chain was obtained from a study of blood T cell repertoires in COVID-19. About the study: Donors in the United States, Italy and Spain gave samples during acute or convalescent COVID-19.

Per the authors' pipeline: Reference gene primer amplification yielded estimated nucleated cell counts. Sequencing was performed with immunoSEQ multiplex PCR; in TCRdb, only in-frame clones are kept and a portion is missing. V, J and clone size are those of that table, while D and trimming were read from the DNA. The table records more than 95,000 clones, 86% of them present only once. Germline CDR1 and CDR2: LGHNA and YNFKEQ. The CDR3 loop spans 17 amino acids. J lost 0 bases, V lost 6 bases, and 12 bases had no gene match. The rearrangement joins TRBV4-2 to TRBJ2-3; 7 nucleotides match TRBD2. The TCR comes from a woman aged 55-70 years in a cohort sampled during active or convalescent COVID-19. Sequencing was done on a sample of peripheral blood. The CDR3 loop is CASSLFVGGFSTDTQYF. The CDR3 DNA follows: TGTGCCAGCAGTCTTTTTGTGGGGGGGTTTAGCACAGATACGCAGTATTTT.